This T cell receptor beta chain was captured by sequencing in a study of Graves' ophthalmopathy and Graves' hyperthyroidism. Study information: Peripheral blood was gathered at the point of initial diagnosis, before any treatment started. Points from the study as a whole: Clonotypes were expanded in thyroid at above 0.001 frequency, and most also appeared in blood. Sensitivity of 87.88% and specificity of 65% to 83% were achieved when a 13-signature model separated ophthalmopathy from stable hyperthyroidism. The model forecast ophthalmopathy progression, reaching 70.59% sensitivity and approximately 79% specificity.

This clonotype came up many times. Its antigen is as yet unknown. V was shortened by 6 bases and J by 3 bases, with 11 bases between the two germline ends. The CDR3 runs to 13 residues. Using RNA transcripts, the TCR beta CDR3 regions were amplified. HTBI-primed RT-PCR formed the first round, and a multiplex PCR formed the second. Each CDR3 protein gets one entry after TCRdb re-called the multiplex PCR reads with MiXCR. The sample includes about 220,000 distinct CDR3 sequences, roughly 21% seen only once; the top ten take about 46%. The sequenced material came from peripheral blood. The rearrangement uses TRBV12-3 or TRBV12-4 and TRBJ1-1; the D gene is possibly TRBD1 (5 bases). The sequence came from a woman aged 45 to 65 with Graves' ophthalmopathy. DNA for the CDR3: TGTGCCAGCAGATCCGGGACGCACACTGAAGCTTTCTTT. It translates to CASRSGTHTEAFF.